This TCR beta chain was retrieved from a study of blood T cell repertoires in COVID-19. Background on the study: There were acute and convalescent COVID-19 samples, and they came from the United States, Italy and Spain. T cells, B-cell-depleted T cells, or PBMCs supplied cDNA or gDNA.

Per the original methods: Reference gene primers were amplified, and this amplification served to estimate nucleated cell counts. The repertoire was sequenced with immunoSEQ multiplex PCR; TCRdb's copy has only in-frame clones and lacks some. Clone size and V and J calls were adopted from that table, with D and trimming inferred from the DNA. The sample yields some 250,000 clones, roughly 88% seen once. The receptor was derived from a man aged 25-40 years who had recovered from COVID-19. Sequencing used peripheral blood.

The CDR3 DNA reads TGTGCCAGCAGCTTAGGTCAATTCTACGAGCAGTACTTC. Amino acids: CASSLGQFYEQYF. This chain uses TRBV11-2 with TRBJ2-7; D is uncertain. The length of the CDR3 is 13 residues. CDR1 and CDR2 (germline): SGHAT, FQNNGV. V lost 1 base to trimming and J lost 3 bases, with 7 bases between them.